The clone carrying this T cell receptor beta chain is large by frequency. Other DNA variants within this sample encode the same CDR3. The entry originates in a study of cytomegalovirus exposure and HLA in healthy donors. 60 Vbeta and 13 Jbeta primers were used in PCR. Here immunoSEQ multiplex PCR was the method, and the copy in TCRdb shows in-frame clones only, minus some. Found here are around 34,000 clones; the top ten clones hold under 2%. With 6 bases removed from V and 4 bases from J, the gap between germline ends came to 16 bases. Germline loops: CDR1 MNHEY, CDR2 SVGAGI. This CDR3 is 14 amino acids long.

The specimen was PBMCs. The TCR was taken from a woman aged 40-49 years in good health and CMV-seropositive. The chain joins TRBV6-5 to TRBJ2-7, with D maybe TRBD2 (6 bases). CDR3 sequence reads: CASSRQGGAYEQYF. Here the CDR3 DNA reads TGTGCCAGCAGCCGCCAGGGCGGGGCGTACGAGCAGTACTTC.